The next 8 T cell receptor beta chains were all read from a single sample in a study. Using its own MiXCR run on the RT-PCR reads, TCRdb lists one record per CDR3 protein. The sample has fewer than 800,000 distinct CDR3 sequences; more than 13% are singletons. What was sequenced was memory CD4+ T cells from blood. The source is a female donor in good health, serving as a healthy control.

The table lists this clonotype with a count of one. The chain joins TRBV6-5 to TRBJ2-7; 10 bases agree with TRBD1. The CDR3 consists of 13 residues. Per germline, CDR1 MNHEY and CDR2 SVGAGI. After removal of 7 bases from V and 6 bases from J, the junction contained 6 bases not matched to a gene. The CDR3, as DNA: TGTGCCAGCATGCGGACAGGGGGTTTCGAGCAGTACTTC. Translation: CASMRTGGFEQYF.

This clonotype has a handful of counts. The chain joins TRBV3-1 to TRBJ1-2; the match to TRBD1 covers 12 bases. Unmatched junction bases numbered 13, after V lost 9 bases and J lost 8 bases. CDR3 length: 15 residues. Germline CDR1 reads LGHDT; CDR2 reads YNNKEL (reference sequence). This CDR3 is CASTTGGTGGRGYTF. The CDR3 coding sequence is TGTGCCAGTACTACCGGGGGGACAGGGGGCCGAGGCTACACCTTC.

Regarding this clonotype: Here the CDR3 omits its conserved ending phenylalanine or tryptophan, so a read error is the likely source. This chain connects TRBV7-8 to TRBJ1-1; D unresolved. The CDR3 is 17 amino acids. Trimming stripped 2 bases from V and 0 bases from J, with 16 bases between. Germline assignment: CDR1 SGHVS and CDR2 FQNEAQ. The CDR3 sequence: CASSLLAGGPLNTEAFS. The CDR3 bases are TGTGCCAGCAGCTTATTGGCAGGCGGACCCCTGAACACTGAAGCTTTCTCT.

This clonotype was seen repeatedly, ten times or more. The rearrangement links TRBV27 to TRBJ2-4, with D unresolved. The CDR3 is 15 residues long. The V end lost 6 bases, the J end lost 7 bases, and 19 bases lay between the germline ends. Per the germline V gene, CDR1 is MNHEY and CDR2 is SMNVEV (reference sequence). CDR3 region: CASSSGRASPNIQYF. The CDR3 DNA follows: TGTGCCAGCAGCTCCGGACGAGCCTCCCCCAACATTCAGTACTTC.

The chain carries TRBV20-1 and TRBJ2-2; TRBD2 matches at 8 bases. Per the germline V gene, CDR1 is DFQATT and CDR2 is SNEGSKA (reference sequence). V gave up 8 bases and J gave up 2 bases; unmatched junction bases: 13. This CDR3 has 16 amino acids. The CDR3 bases are TGCAGTCTTACCCCGGGGGGGCCTTATAACACCGGGGAGCTGTTTTTT. Its protein product is CSLTPGGPYNTGELFF.

In regard to this clonotype: With a much larger clone just one base away, this may be a read error. The chain employs TRBV5-1 and TRBJ2-7, with D unresolved. The CDR3 is made up of 14 amino acids. Germline CDR1 and CDR2: SGHRS and YFSETQ. Trimming took off 0 bases at V and 2 bases at J, with 9 bases between the two ends. Here the CDR3 reads CASSLDSTTYEQYF. For the CDR3, the DNA is TGCGCCAGCAGCTTGGACAGTACCACCTACGAGCAGTACTTC.

There are many counts of this clonotype. The V and J genes are TRBV5-1 and TRBJ1-1; D is perhaps TRBD1 (5 bases). Between the trimmed V and J ends, which lost 0 bases and 1 base, there was a span of 10 bases. The CDR3 spans 15 residues. Germline values: CDR1 SGHRS, CDR2 YFSETQ. CDR3 amino acids: CASSLAITGNTEAFF. The CDR3, as DNA: TGCGCCAGCAGCTTGGCCATAACAGGGAACACTGAAGCTTTCTTT.

CDR3 DNA: TGCGCCAGCAGCCAAGACAGTGGGACCCAGTACTTC. The encoded protein is CASSQDSGTQYF. This rearrangement joins TRBV4-3 to TRBJ2-5; no reliable D call. The CDR3 extends over 12 amino acids. The germline V gene encodes CDR1 LGHNA and CDR2 YSLEER. The ends were cut back, 0 bases at V and 7 bases at J, with 6 bases in the middle.